The rows below give T cell receptor beta chains drawn from one sample of a study of T cells in Graves' hyperthyroidism and ophthalmopathy. TCRdb processed the multiplex PCR reads anew with MiXCR; each CDR3 protein has one entry. The sample holds more than 650,000 distinct CDR3 sequences, around 15% seen once. Material for sequencing was blood. These receptors came from a woman under 30 with Graves' hyperthyroidism. Both conserved end residues are part of each CDR3. The D gene is left open where the match is weak. Clone sizes are given selectively: once, few, many, or a class where the clone is expanded.

size	V	D	J	DNA	CDR3
many	TRBV30	TRBD2	TRBJ2-2	TGTGCCTGGAGTGTGCGCCGGGGGGCCGGGGAGCTGTTTTTT	CAWSVRRGAGELFF
many	TRBV9	-	TRBJ2-1	TGTGCCAGCAGCGTAGATCAGGGGAGCTCCTACAATGAGCAGTTCTTC	CASSVDQGSSYNEQFF
-	TRBV27	TRBD2	TRBJ2-1	TGTGCCAGCAGCGGACTAGGTCAGGCGAATGAGCAGTTCTTC	CASSGLGQANEQFF
many	TRBV28	TRBD1	TRBJ1-1	TGTGCCAGCAGAGTTCCATTGGGACAGGGTGTGATGAACACTGAAGCTTTCTTT	CASRVPLGQGVMNTEAFF
-	TRBV6-2/TRBV6-3	-	TRBJ2-7	TGTGCCAGCAGTTACTCGCTATCCGGGAGCCCTCCCGGGCAGTACTTC	CASSYSLSGSPPGQYF
few	TRBV29-1	TRBD1	TRBJ2-7	TGCAGCGTTGAAGACAGGGGGAGATACGAGCAGTACTTC	CSVEDRGRYEQYF
many	TRBV6-1	-	TRBJ1-5	TGTGCCAGCAGTGCGACAGTTAATCAGCCCCAGCATTTT	CASSATVNQPQHF
many	TRBV11-2	-	TRBJ2-7	TGTGCCAGCAGCTTAGGACTAGGTTATTACGAGCAGTACTTC	CASSLGLGYYEQYF
-	TRBV2	TRBD1	TRBJ1-5	TGCGCCAGCAGTCACACAGGGGAGAGACAGCCCCAGCATTTT	CASSHTGERQPQHF
many	TRBV30	-	TRBJ1-1	TGTGCCTGGAGTGGACAGATTGGAACTGAAGCTTTCTTT	CAWSGQIGTEAFF
few	TRBV7-9	-	TRBJ2-1	TGTGCCAGCAGCTCCGGACAGACGTGGAGCTCCTACAATGAGCAGTTCTTC	CASSSGQTWSSYNEQFF
-	TRBV19	-	TRBJ2-2	TGTGCCAGTAGCGACCTGGTCCCAGGGGAGCTGTTTTTT	CASSDLVPGELFF
many	TRBV6-1	-	TRBJ2-3	TGTGCCAGCAGTGTAATCCAGGAAGATACGCAGTATTTT	CASSVIQEDTQYF
few	TRBV19	-	TRBJ2-4	TGTGCCAGTTCTCAGACCGGGGTAGGGGCCAAAAACATTCAGTACTTC	CASSQTGVGAKNIQYF
many	TRBV6-2/TRBV6-3	-	TRBJ2-2	TGTGCCAGCCAGCGACAGGTCACGGGGGAGCTGTTTTTT	CASQRQVTGELFF
-	TRBV30	-	TRBJ1-4	TGTGCCTGGACGCCGGGGTCAACTAATGAAAAACTGTTTTTT	CAWTPGSTNEKLFF
many	TRBV11-2	-	TRBJ2-3	TGTGCCAGCAGCTTAGCTCCTCGAGATACGCAGTATTTT	CASSLAPRDTQYF
-	TRBV7-9	-	TRBJ2-3	TGTGCCAGCAGTTACCGGTGGACAGATACGCAGTATTTT	CASSYRWTDTQYF
few	TRBV11-2	-	TRBJ2-1	TGTGCCAGCACCCGGGCCCTTTCCTACAATGAGCAGTTCTTC	CASTRALSYNEQFF
many	TRBV7-9	TRBD2	TRBJ2-3	TGTGCCAGCAGGCGCGCGGGGGTAGATACGCAGTATTTT	CASRRAGVDTQYF